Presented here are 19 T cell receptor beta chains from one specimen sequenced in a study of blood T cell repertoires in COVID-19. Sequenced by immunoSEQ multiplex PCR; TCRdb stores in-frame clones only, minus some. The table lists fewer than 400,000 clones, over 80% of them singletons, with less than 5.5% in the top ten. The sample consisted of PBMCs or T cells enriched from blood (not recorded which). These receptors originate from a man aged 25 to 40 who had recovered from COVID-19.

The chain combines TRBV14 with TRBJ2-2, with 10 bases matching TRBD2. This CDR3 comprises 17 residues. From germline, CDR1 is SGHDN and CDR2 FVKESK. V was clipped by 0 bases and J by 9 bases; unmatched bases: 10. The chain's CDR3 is CASSQDLSGGALRELFF. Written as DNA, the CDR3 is TGTGCCAGCAGCCAAGATCTGAGCGGGGGGGCCTTAAGGGAGCTGTTTTTT.

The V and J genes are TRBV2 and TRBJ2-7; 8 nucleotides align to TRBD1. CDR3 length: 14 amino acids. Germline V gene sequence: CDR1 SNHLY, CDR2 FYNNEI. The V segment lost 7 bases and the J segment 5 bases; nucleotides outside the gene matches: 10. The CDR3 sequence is CASIRPDRVDEQYF. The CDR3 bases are TGTGCCAGCATCCGGCCGGACAGGGTGGACGAGCAGTACTTC. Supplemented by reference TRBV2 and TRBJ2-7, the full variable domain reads EPEVTQTPSHQVTQMGQEVILRCVPISNHLYFYWYRQILGQKVEFLVSFYNNEISEKSEIFDDQFSVERPDGSNFTLKIRSTKLEDSAMYFCASIRPDRVDEQYFGPGTRLTVT.

This CDR3 reads CASSLAVVLETNYGYTF. CDR3 DNA: TGTGCCAGCAGCTTAGCTGTGGTCCTAGAGACTAACTATGGCTACACCTTC. This chain connects TRBV7-2 to TRBJ1-2; D gene uncertain. CDR3 length: 17 residues. V lost 0 bases and J lost 0, with 14 bases in between. Germline values: CDR1 SGHTA, CDR2 FQGNSA.

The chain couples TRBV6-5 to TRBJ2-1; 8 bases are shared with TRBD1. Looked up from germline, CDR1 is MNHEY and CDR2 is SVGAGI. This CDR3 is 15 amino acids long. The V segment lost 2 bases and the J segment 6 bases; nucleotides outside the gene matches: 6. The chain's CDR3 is CASSYGQGAFNEQFF. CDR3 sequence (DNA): TGTGCCAGCAGTTACGGGCAGGGGGCCTTCAATGAGCAGTTCTTC.

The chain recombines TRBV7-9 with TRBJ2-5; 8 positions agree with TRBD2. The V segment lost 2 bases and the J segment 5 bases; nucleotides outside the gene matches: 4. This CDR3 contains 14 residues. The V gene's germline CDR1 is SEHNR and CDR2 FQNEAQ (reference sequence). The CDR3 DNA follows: TGTGCCAGCAGCTTAACCCTAGCGGGCGAGACCCAGTACTTC. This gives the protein CASSLTLAGETQYF.

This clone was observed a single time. The DNA of the CDR3 is TGTGCCAGCAGCTTAGTTCAGGGCGAAGCTTTCTTT. It codes for CASSLVQGEAFF. The chain recombines TRBV7-8 with TRBJ1-1; weak D call: TRBD1 (5 bases). The CDR3 extends over 12 amino acids. V shed 1 base and J shed 8 bases, with 8 bases lying between them. Germline V gene sequence: CDR1 SGHVS, CDR2 FQNEAQ.

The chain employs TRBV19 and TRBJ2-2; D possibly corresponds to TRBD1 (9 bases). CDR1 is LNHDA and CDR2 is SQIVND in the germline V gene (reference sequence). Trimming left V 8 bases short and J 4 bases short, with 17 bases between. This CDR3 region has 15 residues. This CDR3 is CASRGGTGFTGELFF. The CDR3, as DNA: TGTGCCAGTCGGGGGGGGACAGGGTTCACCGGGGAGCTGTTTTTT. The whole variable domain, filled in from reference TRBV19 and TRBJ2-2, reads DGGITQSPKYLFRKEGQNVTLSCEQNLNHDAMYWYRQDPGQGLRLIYYSQIVNDFQKGDIAEGYSVSREKKESFPLTVTSAQKNPTAFYLCASRGGTGFTGELFFGEGSRLTVL.

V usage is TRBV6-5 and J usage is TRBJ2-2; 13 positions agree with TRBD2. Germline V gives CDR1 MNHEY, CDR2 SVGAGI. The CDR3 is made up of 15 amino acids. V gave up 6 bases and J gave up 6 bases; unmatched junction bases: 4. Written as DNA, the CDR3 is TGTGCCAGCAGCTTACTAGCGGGGGGGCCCGGGGAGCTGTTTTTT. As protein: CASSLLAGGPGELFF.

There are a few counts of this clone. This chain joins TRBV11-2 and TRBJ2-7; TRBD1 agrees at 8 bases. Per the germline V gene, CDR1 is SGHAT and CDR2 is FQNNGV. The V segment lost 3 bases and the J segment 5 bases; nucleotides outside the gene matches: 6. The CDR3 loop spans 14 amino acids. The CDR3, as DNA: TGTGCCAGCAGCTTTCGGACAGGGTCCAACGAGCAGTACTTC. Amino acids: CASSFRTGSNEQYF.

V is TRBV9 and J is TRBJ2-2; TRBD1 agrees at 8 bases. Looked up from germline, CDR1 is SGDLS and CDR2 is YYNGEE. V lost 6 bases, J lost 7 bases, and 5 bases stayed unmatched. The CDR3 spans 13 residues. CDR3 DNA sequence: TGTGCCAGCACCCTCACAGGGGGCGGGGAGCTGTTTTTT. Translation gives CASTLTGGGELFF.

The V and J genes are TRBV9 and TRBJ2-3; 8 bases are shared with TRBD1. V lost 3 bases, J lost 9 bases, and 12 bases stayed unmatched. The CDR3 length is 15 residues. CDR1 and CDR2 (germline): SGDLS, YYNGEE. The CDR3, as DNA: TGTGCCAGCAGCGAGGGGGCAGGGGGCAGAACCACGCAGTATTTT. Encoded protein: CASSEGAGGRTTQYF.

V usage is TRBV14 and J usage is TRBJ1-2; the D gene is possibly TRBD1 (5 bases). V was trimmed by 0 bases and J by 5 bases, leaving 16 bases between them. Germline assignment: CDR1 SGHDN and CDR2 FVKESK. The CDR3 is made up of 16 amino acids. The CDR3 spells CASSQDPSGVGYGYTF. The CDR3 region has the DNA TGTGCCAGCAGCCAAGACCCATCGGGGGTTGGGTATGGCTACACCTTC. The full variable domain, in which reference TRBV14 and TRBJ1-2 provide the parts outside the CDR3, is EAGVTQFPSHSVIEKGQTVTLRCDPISGHDNLYWYRRVMGKEIKFLLHFVKESKQDESGMPNNRFLAERTGGTYSTLKVQPAELEDSGVYFCASSQDPSGVGYGYTFGSGTRLTVV.

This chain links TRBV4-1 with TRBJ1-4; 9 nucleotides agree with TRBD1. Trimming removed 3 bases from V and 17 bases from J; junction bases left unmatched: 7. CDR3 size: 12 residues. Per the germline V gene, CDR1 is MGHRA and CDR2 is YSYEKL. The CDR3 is CASSQKTGGFFF. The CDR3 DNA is TGCGCCAGCAGCCAGAAGACAGGGGGATTTTTTTTT.

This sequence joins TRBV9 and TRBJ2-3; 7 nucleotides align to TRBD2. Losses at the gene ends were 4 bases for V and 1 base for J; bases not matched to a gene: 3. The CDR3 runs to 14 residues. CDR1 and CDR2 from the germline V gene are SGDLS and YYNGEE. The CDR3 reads CASSISGGTDTQYF. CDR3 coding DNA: TGTGCCAGCAGCATCAGCGGGGGCACAGATACGCAGTATTTT.

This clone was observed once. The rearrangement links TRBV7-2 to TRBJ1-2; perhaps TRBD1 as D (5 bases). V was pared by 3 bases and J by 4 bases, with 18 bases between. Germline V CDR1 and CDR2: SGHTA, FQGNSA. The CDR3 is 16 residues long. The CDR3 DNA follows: TGTGCCAGCAGCTTTCGTGGACAACTCCCCTCCTATGGCTACACCTTC. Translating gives CASSFRGQLPSYGYTF.

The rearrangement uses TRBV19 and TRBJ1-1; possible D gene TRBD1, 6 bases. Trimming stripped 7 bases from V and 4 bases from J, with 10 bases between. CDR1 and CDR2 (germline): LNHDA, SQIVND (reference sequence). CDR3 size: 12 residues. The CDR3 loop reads CASNLGGTEAFF. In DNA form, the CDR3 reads TGTGCCAGTAACCTAGGGGGCACTGAAGCTTTCTTT.

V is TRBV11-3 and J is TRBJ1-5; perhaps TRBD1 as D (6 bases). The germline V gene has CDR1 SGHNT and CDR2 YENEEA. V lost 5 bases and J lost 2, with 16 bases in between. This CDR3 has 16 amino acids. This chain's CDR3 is CASSLWDKRGNQPQHF. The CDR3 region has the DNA TGTGCCAGCAGCCTGTGGGACAAGCGTGGCAATCAGCCCCAGCATTTT.

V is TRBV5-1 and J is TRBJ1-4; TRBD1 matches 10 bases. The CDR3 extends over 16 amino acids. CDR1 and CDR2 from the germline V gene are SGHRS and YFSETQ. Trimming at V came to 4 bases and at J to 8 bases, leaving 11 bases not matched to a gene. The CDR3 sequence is CASSLGQGVALEKLFF. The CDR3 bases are TGCGCCAGCAGCCTCGGACAGGGGGTAGCGTTAGAAAAACTGTTTTTT.

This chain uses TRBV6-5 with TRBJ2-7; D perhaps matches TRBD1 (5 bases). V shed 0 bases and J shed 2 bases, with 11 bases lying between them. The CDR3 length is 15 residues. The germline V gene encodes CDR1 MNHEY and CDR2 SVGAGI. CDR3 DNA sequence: TGTGCCAGCAGTTACTCGGGTTCAGGGACCTACGAGCAGTACTTC. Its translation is CASSYSGSGTYEQYF.